This is a list of T cell receptor beta chains from one sample in a study of spatial heterogeneity in lung cancer. TCRdb re-called the 5' RACE reads with MiXCR, one entry per CDR3 protein. The sample consists of 9,000 or so distinct CDR3 sequences, 2.9% of them appearing once. Here the sequenced sample was lung tumor tissue, taken at surgery. These receptors were taken from a male donor with early-stage non-small cell lung cancer. The CDR3 runs from the conserved cysteine through the conserved F or W. A D gene is named only where the DNA matches it firmly. Size is stated for part of the rows, as once, few or many counts, or as a class when the clone is expanded.

D gene: -
J gene: TRBJ2-1
clone size: many
V gene: TRBV7-3
CDR3 protein: CASSPKGYNEQFF
CDR3 DNA: TGTGCCAGCAGCCCAAAAGGCTACAATGAGCAGTTCTTC

D gene: TRBD1
J gene: TRBJ1-4
clone size: many
V gene: TRBV12-3/TRBV12-4
CDR3 protein: CASSLGQGNEKLFF
CDR3 DNA: TGTGCCAGCAGTTTAGGACAGGGTAATGAAAAACTGTTTTTT

D gene: -
J gene: TRBJ1-5
clone size: -
V gene: TRBV29-1
CDR3 protein: CSVEQGYGNQPQHF
CDR3 DNA: TGCAGCGTTGAACAGGGATATGGGAATCAGCCCCAGCATTTT

D gene: -
J gene: TRBJ1-2
clone size: -
V gene: TRBV19
CDR3 protein: CASSLRGGLDGYTF
CDR3 DNA: TGTGCCAGTAGTCTCCGGGGGGGGCTGGACGGCTACACCTTC

D gene: -
J gene: TRBJ2-2
clone size: medium-sized
V gene: TRBV11-3
CDR3 protein: CASSYRGPGELFF
CDR3 DNA: TGTGCCAGCAGCTACCGGGGGCCCGGGGAGCTGTTTTTT

D gene: -
J gene: TRBJ2-5
clone size: many
V gene: TRBV23-1
CDR3 protein: CASSHPRGETQYF
CDR3 DNA: TGCGCCAGCAGTCATCCCAGGGGAGAGACCCAGTACTTC

D gene: -
J gene: TRBJ1-1
clone size: many
V gene: TRBV3-1
CDR3 protein: CASSHANLNTEAFF
CDR3 DNA: TGTGCCAGCAGCCACGCCAACTTGAACACTGAAGCTTTCTTT

D gene: -
J gene: TRBJ2-3
clone size: medium-sized
V gene: TRBV7-6
CDR3 protein: CASSLGSTGGRSDTQYF
CDR3 DNA: TGTGCCAGCAGCTTAGGGTCAACGGGGGGCCGATCAGATACGCAGTATTTT

D gene: -
J gene: TRBJ2-5
clone size: many
V gene: TRBV24-1
CDR3 protein: CALLADLPLEETQYF
CDR3 DNA: TGTGCCCTGTTGGCCGATCTGCCATTGGAAGAGACCCAGTACTTC

D gene: -
J gene: TRBJ2-1
clone size: many
V gene: TRBV5-1
CDR3 protein: CASSYSQGSYNEQFF
CDR3 DNA: TGCGCCAGCAGCTACTCCCAGGGGTCCTACAATGAGCAGTTCTTC

D gene: -
J gene: TRBJ2-7
clone size: few
V gene: TRBV20-1
CDR3 protein: CSAREGGGKSSYEQYF
CDR3 DNA: TGCAGTGCTAGAGAGGGCGGAGGGAAGAGCTCCTACGAGCAGTACTTC

D gene: -
J gene: TRBJ2-7
clone size: many
V gene: TRBV27
CDR3 protein: CASSLSSFGEQYF
CDR3 DNA: TGTGCCAGCAGTTTATCGTCGTTCGGGGAGCAGTACTTC

D gene: TRBD1
J gene: TRBJ2-2
clone size: medium-sized
V gene: TRBV5-4
CDR3 protein: CASSFSQGKTGELFF
CDR3 DNA: TGTGCCAGCAGCTTCTCACAGGGGAAAACCGGGGAGCTGTTTTTT

D gene: -
J gene: TRBJ2-6
clone size: many
V gene: TRBV20-1
CDR3 protein: CSARETTGANVLTF
CDR3 DNA: TGCAGTGCTAGAGAAACAACAGGGGCCAACGTCCTGACTTTC

D gene: -
J gene: TRBJ1-5
clone size: many
V gene: TRBV5-1
CDR3 protein: CASSLGVEDNQPQHF
CDR3 DNA: TGCGCCAGCAGCTTGGGGGTTGAGGATAATCAGCCCCAGCATTTT

D gene: -
J gene: TRBJ2-2
clone size: many
V gene: TRBV5-1
CDR3 protein: CASSIQTDANTGELFF
CDR3 DNA: TGCGCCAGCAGCATCCAGACAGACGCGAACACCGGGGAGCTGTTTTTT

D gene: -
J gene: TRBJ1-2
clone size: medium-sized
V gene: TRBV28
CDR3 protein: CASTPFTDSLGGYTF
CDR3 DNA: TGTGCCAGCACCCCCTTTACGGATTCCTTGGGTGGCTACACCTTC

D gene: TRBD1
J gene: TRBJ2-5
clone size: many
V gene: TRBV20-1
CDR3 protein: CSAGDSTQETQYF
CDR3 DNA: TGCAGTGCTGGGGACAGTACACAAGAGACCCAGTACTTC